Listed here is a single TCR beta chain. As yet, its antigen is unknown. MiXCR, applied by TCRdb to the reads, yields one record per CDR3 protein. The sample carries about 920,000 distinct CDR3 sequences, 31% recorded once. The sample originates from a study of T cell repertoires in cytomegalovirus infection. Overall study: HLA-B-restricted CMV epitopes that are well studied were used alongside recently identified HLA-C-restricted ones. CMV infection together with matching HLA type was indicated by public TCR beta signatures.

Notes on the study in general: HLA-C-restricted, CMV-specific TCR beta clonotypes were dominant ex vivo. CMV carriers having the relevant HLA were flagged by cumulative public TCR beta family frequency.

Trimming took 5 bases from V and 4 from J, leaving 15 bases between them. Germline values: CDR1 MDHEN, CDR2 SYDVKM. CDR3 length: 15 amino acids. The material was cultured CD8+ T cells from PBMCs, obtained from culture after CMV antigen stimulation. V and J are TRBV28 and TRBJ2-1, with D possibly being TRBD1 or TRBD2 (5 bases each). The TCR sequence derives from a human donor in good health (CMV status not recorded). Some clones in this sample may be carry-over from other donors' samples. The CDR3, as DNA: TGTGCCAGCAGTCCCTTTTCGGGACGATACAATGAGCAGTTCTTC. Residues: CASSPFSGRYNEQFF. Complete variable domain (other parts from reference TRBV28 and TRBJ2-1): DVKVTQSSRYLVKRTGEKVFLECVQDMDHENMFWYRQDPGLGLRLIYFSYDVKMKEKGDIPEGYSVSREKKERFSLILESASTNQTSMYLCASSPFSGRYNEQFFGPGTRLTVL.